These T cell receptor beta chains were read from a single sample in a study of identical twins. TCRdb used MiXCR to reprocess the 5' RACE reads, holding one entry per CDR3 protein. The sample lists 1.5 million to 2 million distinct CDR3 sequences; about 32% were seen once. The sequencing input was cord blood. The origin of the receptors is a newborn girl in good health. CDR3s include the opening cysteine and the closing phenylalanine or tryptophan. A D gene is named only where the DNA matches it firmly. A clone size is listed for some rows: how often the clone was seen (once, few, many), or a class if it is expanded.

d_call j_call clone_size v_call cdr3_aa cdr3_nt
NA TRBJ2-3 NA TRBV2 CSSIATDTQYF TGTTCCAGCATAGCCACAGATACGCAGTATTTT
NA TRBJ1-6 NA TRBV12-3/TRBV12-4 CASRQGPDNSPLHF TGTGCCAGCAGGCAGGGTCCCGATAATTCACCCCTCCACTTT
TRBD2 TRBJ2-7 NA TRBV28 CASRLADENYEQYF TGTGCCAGCAGACTAGCGGACGAAAACTACGAGCAGTACTTC
TRBD2 TRBJ2-5 few TRBV10-3 CAISESLTSGQETQYF TGTGCCATCAGTGAGTCTCTCACTAGCGGACAAGAGACCCAGTACTTC
NA TRBJ2-1 once TRBV7-9 CASSLPAVSYNGQFF TGTGCCAGCAGCTTACCCGCGGTCTCCTACAATGGGCAGTTCTTC
TRBD1 TRBJ1-1 many TRBV12-3/TRBV12-4 CASSFAGGTEAFF TGTGCCAGCAGTTTCGCAGGGGGCACTGAAGCTTTCTTT
NA TRBJ2-7 few TRBV20-1 CSARLPFRYEQYF TGCAGTGCTAGACTGCCCTTTAGGTACGAGCAGTACTTC
NA TRBJ2-7 NA TRBV28 CASSMYSERSYEQYF TGTGCCAGCAGTATGTATAGCGAGAGGTCCTACGAGCAGTACTTC
NA TRBJ2-7 NA TRBV7-2 CASSKEPPYEQYF TGTGCCAGCAGTAAAGAGCCACCGTACGAGCAGTACTTC
NA TRBJ2-2 NA TRBV27 CASSLVFRNGELFF TGTGCCAGCAGTTTGGTTTTTCGGAACGGGGAGCTGTTTTTT
NA TRBJ2-3 NA TRBV12-3/TRBV12-4 CASSSPGVIADMQYF TGTGCCAGCAGTTCCCCGGGGGTCATTGCAGATATGCAGTATTTT
TRBD1 TRBJ1-1 NA TRBV10-2 CASSEIFAGGLNTEAFF TGCGCCAGCAGTGAGATTTTTGCAGGGGGCTTAAACACCGAAGCTTTCTTT
NA TRBJ2-1 NA TRBV5-1 CASSLDYPNEQFF TGCGCCAGCAGCTTGGACTACCCCAATGAGCAGTTCTTC
TRBD2 TRBJ2-1 NA TRBV6-1 CASTLAGGRISNEQFF TGTGCCAGCACACTAGCGGGGGGGAGAATAAGCAATGAGCAGTTCTTC
TRBD2 TRBJ2-7 NA TRBV9 CASSVGGLGTYEQYF TGTGCCAGCAGCGTAGGGGGACTAGGGACCTACGAGCAGTACTTC
NA TRBJ2-1 few TRBV7-9 CASSLLRKNNEQFF TGTGCCAGCAGCTTATTACGCAAGAACAATGAGCAGTTCTTC
NA TRBJ1-4 NA TRBV7-9 CASSSLRAGAFNEKLFF TGTGCCAGCAGCTCTCTTCGGGCAGGGGCGTTTAATGAAAAACTGTTTTTT
NA TRBJ2-1 few TRBV24-1 CATSDFTTYNEQFF TGTGCCACCAGTGATTTTACGACCTACAATGAGCAGTTCTTC
NA TRBJ2-4 NA TRBV20-1 CSAINRGFLAKNIQYF TGCAGTGCTATTAATAGGGGCTTCCTAGCCAAAAACATTCAGTACTTC
TRBD2 TRBJ2-1 few TRBV4-2 CASSLHSGANNEQFF TGTGCCAGCAGCCTCCATAGCGGGGCAAACAATGAGCAGTTCTTC
TRBD2 TRBJ2-1 NA TRBV6-5 CVSKPGTSNNEQFF TGTGTCAGCAAACCAGGGACTAGTAACAATGAGCAGTTCTTC
NA TRBJ2-1 NA TRBV4-2 CASRQDRGEQFF TGTGCCAGCCGCCAAGATCGAGGTGAGCAGTTCTTC
TRBD1 TRBJ2-7 few TRBV11-3 CASSLGTGISYEQYF TGTGCCAGCAGCTTAGGGACAGGAATATCCTACGAGCAGTACTTC
TRBD2 TRBJ2-7 NA TRBV6-2/TRBV6-3 CASSSSLAGGAIYNEQYF TGTGCCAGCAGTTCCTCACTAGCGGGGGGGGCCATCTACAATGAGCAGTACTTC
NA TRBJ2-5 NA TRBV11-2 CASRYWRGGETQYF TGTGCCAGCCGTTACTGGAGGGGAGGAGAGACCCAGTACTTC
TRBD1 TRBJ2-3 few TRBV12-3/TRBV12-4 CASKGDRGTDTQYF TGTGCCAGCAAAGGGGACAGGGGCACAGATACGCAGTATTTT
NA TRBJ1-2 few TRBV20-1 CSARGPAVTGDYGYTF TGCAGTGCTAGAGGCCCCGCTGTTACGGGGGACTATGGCTACACCTTC
TRBD2 TRBJ2-1 few TRBV24-1 CATSDFREGSNEQFF TGTGCCACCAGTGATTTTAGGGAGGGTAGCAATGAGCAGTTCTTC
TRBD1 TRBJ1-2 NA TRBV20-1 CSARGLPEDREGGYGYTF TGCAGTGCTAGAGGACTACCCGAGGACAGGGAAGGGGGATATGGCTACACCTTC
NA TRBJ2-5 few TRBV7-2 CASNPGTGRETQYF TGTGCCAGCAACCCAGGAACCGGCCGGGAGACCCAGTACTTC
TRBD1 TRBJ1-6 few TRBV10-3 CAIRGDRYRINSPLHF TGTGCCATCAGGGGGGACAGATACAGAATTAATTCACCCCTCCACTTT
TRBD1 TRBJ2-7 NA TRBV28 CASSWDRGRYNEQYF TGTGCCAGCAGTTGGGACAGGGGGCGCTACAATGAGCAGTACTTC
NA TRBJ2-3 few TRBV5-1 CASSLAPQKVDTQYF TGCGCCAGCAGCTTGGCCCCCCAGAAGGTAGATACGCAGTATTTT
NA TRBJ2-3 few TRBV24-1 CATRGLSTDTQYF TGTGCCACCAGAGGGTTAAGCACAGATACGCAGTATTTT
TRBD1 TRBJ2-7 NA TRBV20-1 CSARDRKTGWAYEQYF TGCAGTGCTAGAGATCGAAAGACAGGGTGGGCCTACGAGCAGTACTTC
TRBD1 TRBJ1-2 NA TRBV20-1 CSARDRLHGYTF TGCAGTGCTAGGGACAGGCTGCATGGCTACACCTTC
TRBD2 TRBJ2-7 many TRBV7-2 CASSLELAGVYEQYF TGTGCCAGCAGCTTAGAGCTAGCGGGAGTCTACGAGCAGTACTTC
TRBD1 TRBJ1-6 NA TRBV6-6 CASSYYTGGNSPLHF TGTGCCAGCAGTTACTACACAGGGGGTAACTCACCCCTCCACTTT
NA TRBJ1-1 NA TRBV27 CASSLLRGMNTEAFF TGTGCCAGCAGTTTATTAAGGGGAATGAACACTGAAGCTTTCTTT
NA TRBJ1-1 NA TRBV25-1 CASSGVITEAFF TGTGCCAGCTCAGGGGTTATCACTGAAGCTTTCTTT
NA TRBJ1-6 NA TRBV6-6 CANSSGTVYNSPLHF TGTGCCAACAGTTCTGGGACGGTTTACAACTCACCCCTCCACTTT
NA TRBJ1-2 many TRBV29-1 CSVIPSDSSNYGYTF TGCAGCGTTATACCCTCGGACAGCTCTAACTATGGCTACACCTTC
NA TRBJ2-6 many TRBV29-1 CSVVESGANVLTF TGCAGCGTTGTAGAGTCTGGGGCCAACGTCCTGACTTTC
NA TRBJ2-3 few TRBV2 CASSEGSGTDTQYF TGTGCCAGCAGTGAGGGGTCGGGAACAGATACGCAGTATTTT
TRBD1 TRBJ1-6 NA TRBV7-2 CASVGQGNSPLHF TGTGCCAGCGTTGGACAGGGTAATTCACCCCTCCACTTT
TRBD2 TRBJ2-3 NA TRBV20-1 CSASSSGSLADTQYF TGCAGTGCTAGCTCAAGCGGGAGTCTCGCAGATACGCAGTATTTT
NA TRBJ1-6 NA TRBV7-6 CASSSSWGYGSPLHF TGTGCCAGCAGCTCCTCGTGGGGCTATGGTTCACCCCTCCACTTT
NA TRBJ2-1 once TRBV27 CASSFSPLLTQFF TGTGCCAGCAGTTTTTCCCCCCTACTGACCCAGTTCTTC
NA TRBJ2-7 many TRBV3-1 CASSHHRDYEQYF TGTGCCAGCAGCCACCACAGGGATTACGAGCAGTACTTC